This TCR beta chain stems from a study of cytomegalovirus exposure and HLA in healthy donors (dated by TCRdb to the late 2010s). Regarding the complete study: In an earlier analysis of roughly 590 of the donors, 276 Gb of sequence data and 90 million to 120 million unique TCR beta sequences from roughly 200 million T cells were reported. A later analysis re-examined previously published TCR beta repertoires from hundreds of donors and added high-resolution HLA genotyping to investigate patterns of TCR occurrence. Typing coverage differed by locus: A, B, C, DRB1 and DQB1 were typed in about 629-640 donors, DQA1 in about 560, DPA1 in some 610, and DPB1 in 472. About five DR-DQ haplotypes were treated as single units for association and clustering because of strong linkage in the cohort. To predict cytomegalovirus infection status, the study combined high-throughput TCR immunosequencing, statistical association of individual TCRs with disease status, and machine learning. Besides the first cohort of around 670 subjects, a separate validation cohort made up of roughly 120 different subjects was used. The aim of the study was to test whether cataloging public T cell receptors could identify signatures of past pathogen exposure. Donor age, sex, ethnicity and CMV serostatus were compiled alongside the repertoire data. Of the roughly 400 genotyped donors, approximately 82% fell in the genetic ancestry cluster associated with self-reported Caucasian donors. An early release covering 500 to 750 HLA-typed donors comprised around 300 gigabases of sequencing data and approximately 85 million unique TCR sequences. All discovery cohort repertoires had been generated on a single sequencing platform. On average, about 200,000 unique TCR beta nucleotide sequences were sequenced per donor among some 430 genotyped donors of the cohort, with 15% to 20% of those sequences being non-productive. To decide whether each TCR beta V gene segment behaved as functional or pseudogenic, an earlier analysis of some 600 of the donors relied on high-throughput TCR beta sequencing. Using immunosequencing, the study profiled T cell repertoires from approximately 700 subjects and related those repertoires to cytomegalovirus serostatus. Rather than drawing on any new phenotypic data, the later analysis identified candidate immune exposures from TCR beta sequences and the way those sequences occurred across donors. HLA typing included class I and class II loci at four-digit resolution. A later genetic analysis took genome-wide SNP genotypes for 398 of the 666 donors and used that subset as a discovery cohort.

Preparation of the library involved the immunoSEQ multiplex PCR assay. For the multiplex PCR, a mixture combining 60 forward primers for TCR Vbeta segments and 13 reverse primers for TCR Jbeta segments was used. The CDR3 region of rearranged TCR beta genes was amplified from genomic DNA with a multiplex PCR assay. The amplified TCR beta libraries were sequenced on the Illumina HiSeq System as 87-base-pair reads. The original methods were these. A later analysis counted about 80 million unique TCR beta chains across the 650 to 700 repertoires, and roughly 11 million of these chains were shared by at least two donors. A nearest-neighbor algorithm error-corrected the raw reads and collapsed the reads into unique sequences, merging closely related sequences to remove PCR and sequencing errors. CDR3 sequences were aligned to IMGT reference sequences to assign V, D and J gene segments. Each retained sequence needed at least a six-nucleotide match to both a V gene segment and a J gene segment. A rearrangement was called productive if the CDR3 had no stop codons and remained in frame with V and J, and every other rearrangement was called non-productive. CDR3 was defined by IMGT convention, running from the second conserved V-encoded cysteine to the conserved J-encoded phenylalanine. The earlier analysis of roughly 590 of the donors excluded sequences that lacked an unambiguous match to a single V gene segment. In an earlier analysis of 500 to 750 of the donors, V segments were called functional above 56.7% productive rearrangements and were called segregating when the between-donor standard deviation exceeded 5%. To diagnose cytomegalovirus status from the catalog of TCR beta chain sequences, a statistical classification framework was built. A later analysis assigned V and J genes by comparing TCR nucleotide sequences with IMGT/GENE-DB human TR gene sequences. A later analysis assigned CDR3 sequences and most-parsimonious VDJ recombination scenarios with the TCRdist pipeline. In a later analysis, each TCR beta chain was defined by its CDR3 amino acid sequence together with its V-gene family, and reads lacking a unique V-gene family were excluded. To address suspected cross-contamination and a sequencing artifact, a later analysis removed around 590 highly shared, low-generation-probability nucleotide sequences. For each public chain, a later analysis derived a clonal expansion index from normalized ranks of inferred template counts within each repertoire. In a later analysis, generation probabilities were computed using a VDJ recombination model fitted to out-of-frame rearrangements, and the results were checked against IGoR. In a later analysis, TCR-TCR, TCR-HLA and TCR-CMV co-occurrence was scored with hypergeometric tests, and a repertoire-size bias correction was applied to TCR pairs. To estimate false discovery rates, a later analysis permuted the HLA or CMV assignments 20 times. In a later analysis, co-occurring TCRs were grouped with DBSCAN, and TCRdist sequence similarity was added when clustering was performed within HLA-allele-positive subsets. For co-occurrence clustering, repertoires with fewer than 30,000 or more than 120,000 public chains were excluded, along with five repertoires with anomalous nucleotide sharing. TCRdb limited this immuneACCESS table to in-frame rearrangements with V and J called. A share of clones is missing; checked studies link under half to unresolved V genes, and the rest is unexplained. V, J and clone size derive from that table, while D and trimming were established from the DNA sequence. The sample table contains around 200,000 clones; only one count was recorded for over 70% of them. 3.7% of the sample goes to the ten largest clones.

The germline V gene provides CDR1 SGHTA and CDR2 FQGNSA. For this chain, trimming is 5 bases at the V end and 7 bases at the J end, and the number of junction bases without a gene match is 13. The CDR3 measures 16 amino acids from cysteine to phenylalanine. Only the CDR3 portion is preserved as DNA: 48 bases, with reading frame beginning at the first base. What the study reported, not specific to this receptor: A later analysis associated around 16,000 TCR beta sequences with specific HLA alleles at a false discovery rate of 0.05. V-gene and J-gene trimming of TCR beta chains was associated with a missense DCLRE1C variant in a later genetic analysis, and the association was replicated in an independent cohort. The classifier was reported to diagnose cytomegalovirus status with high specificity and sensitivity in both the original and validation cohorts. The study listed approximately 160 TCR beta chains as associated with cytomegalovirus. The presence/absence analyses assumed that sequencing depth was roughly uniform across donors, and that assumption may not be true. A later analysis found that HLA-associated TCR beta chains were more clonally expanded and had lower generation probabilities than equally common non-associated chains. Because counts were too low, about 18 rarely observed V segments, including chromosome 9 orphons, were excluded from the earlier analysis of 587 of the donors. Correlated functional status among segregating V segments might be attributable to linkage disequilibrium, but an unknown experimental factor could not be ruled out. Most TCR sequences were observed very rarely across donors, whereas some public TCRs were present in many individuals. Assigning TCR associations to individual alleles was difficult when HLA alleles, especially DR and DQ, strongly co-occurred. According to a later analysis, parvovirus B19, influenza, CMV and Epstein-Barr virus appeared linked to several top co-occurrence clusters. According to a later analysis, TCR association rates differed among HLA loci, with DRB1 alleles showing the most associated TCRs and HLA-C alleles showing the fewest. In vitro tests confirmed that a few of the cytomegalovirus-associated TCR beta chains recognize cytomegalovirus antigens. A further reported finding was that TCR beta sequences accurately predicted the HLA-A and HLA-B alleles for most subjects in the first cohort. The only immune exposure information available for the cohort was CMV serostatus. A cluster of highly shared sequence variants was judged likely to represent a technical artifact of the sequencing pipeline. Compared with the approximately 600-donor mean, donors in an Asian-associated ancestry cluster had fewer N-insertions in productive TCRs, according to a later genetic analysis. In this cohort, only TCR beta chains were sequenced, and detectable features were limited by the absence of alpha or paired-chain data. The authors suggested that the approach could potentially be extended to other disease states and immunological phenotypes. Because some donors lacked HLA typing at each locus, the association tests relied only on the typed subset. A later analysis found that most CMV-associated TCR beta chains appeared HLA-restricted, with HLA associations seemingly driven largely by CMV exposure. Because the 87-base-pair reads could not distinguish some IMGT-functional V segments, including TRBV6-2 and TRBV6-3, those segments were excluded. In an earlier analysis of 587 of the donors, most TCR beta V segments appeared in productive rearrangements about 90% or about 30% of the time, broadly matching IMGT annotations.

In total, fewer than 750 healthy bone marrow donors made up the cohort. Cohort members were all nominally healthy when sampled, although unrecorded immune exposures were likely present. The donor was CMV seropositive and was included in the group of 250 to 300 seropositive cohort members. A peripheral blood sample was provided by each donor, and peripheral blood mononuclear cells were used for TCR beta sequencing. Genomic DNA extraction from the blood cell samples was performed with the Qiagen DNeasy Blood Extraction Kit. Note on this clone: Its antigen is not yet known. Base qualities are not provided; no much larger clone lies one nucleotide away.

This clonotype originated in a woman in her sixties or seventies in good health and CMV-seropositive. The chain was built from TRBV7-2 and TRBJ2-7, with 11 middle bases fitting TRBD1. Specimen: PBMCs. CDR3 protein: CASSQAGTGGFGEQYF. The sequenced DNA is TGTGCCAGCAGCCAGGCAGGGACAGGGGGATTTGGGGAGCAGTACTTC. The reference TRBV7-2 and TRBJ2-7 proteins fill in what lies around the CDR3, so the full variable domain reads GAGVSQSPSNKVTEKGKDVELRCDPISGHTALYWYRQSLGQGLEFLIYFQGNSAPDKSGLPSDRFSAERTGGSVSTLTIQRTQQEDSAVYLCASSQAGTGGFGEQYFGPGTRLTVT.